Listed below are T cell receptor beta chains from one sample, sequenced in a study of breast tumors, draining lymph nodes, adjacent tissues. TCRdb reanalysed the multiplex PCR reads using MiXCR and keeps one entry per CDR3 protein. The top ten clones hold around 2.3% of a sample with about 140,000 distinct CDR3 sequences, 30% to 35% of them seen once. Sequenced material: axillary lymph node tissue. These receptors all come from a female donor with breast cancer. Some clones in this sample may be carry-over from other donors' samples. CDR3s include the opening cysteine and the closing phenylalanine or tryptophan. The order of the fields is V gene, J gene, D gene, clone size, CDR3 protein, CDR3 DNA. The D gene is left open where the match is weak. Some rows mark clone size as missing; the rest say once, few, many or name a class of expanded clone.

>TRBV30|TRBJ1-2|.|many
CAWGRRGGYTF
TGTGCCTGGGGTCGACGAGGTGGCTACACCTTC
>TRBV6-5|TRBJ1-6|.|few
CASSPRAGANNSPLHF
TGTGCCAGCAGTCCGAGGGCAGGGGCAAATAATTCACCCCTCCACTTT
>TRBV19|TRBJ1-2|.|many
CASKVTNYGYTF
TGTGCCAGTAAGGTTACTAACTATGGCTACACCTTC
>TRBV7-9|TRBJ1-1|TRBD1|.
CASSPGTGYATEAFF
TGTGCCAGCAGCCCCGGGACAGGGTATGCTACTGAAGCTTTCTTT
>TRBV6-5|TRBJ2-2|TRBD2|few
CASSYSPAGGAGTGELFF
TGTGCCAGCAGTTACTCCCCAGCGGGGGGGGCAGGGACCGGGGAGCTGTTTTTT
>TRBV7-6|TRBJ1-3|.|many
CASSLGPLNSGNTIYF
TGTGCCAGCAGCTTAGGACCCCTCAACTCTGGAAACACCATATATTTT
>TRBV7-7|TRBJ2-1|.|many
CASSLGWGPIGPYNEQFF
TGTGCTAGCAGCTTAGGATGGGGGCCAATAGGCCCCTACAATGAGCAGTTCTTC
>TRBV7-2|TRBJ1-6|.|.
CACSPNEGSWSPLHF
TGTGCCTGCAGCCCCAATGAGGGGTCATGGTCACCCCTCCACTTT
>TRBV4-2|TRBJ2-3|TRBD1|many
CASSQTQTGHRTDTQYF
TGTGCCAGCAGCCAAACGCAGACAGGGCATAGGACAGATACGCAGTATTTT
>TRBV2|TRBJ2-7|TRBD1|.
CASSESTGGSYEQYF
TGTGCCAGCAGTGAGAGTACAGGGGGGTCCTACGAGCAGTACTTC
>TRBV12-3/TRBV12-4|TRBJ2-2|.|many
CASSLGGGKNTGELFF
TGTGCCAGCAGTTTAGGGGGCGGCAAGAACACCGGGGAGCTGTTTTTT
>TRBV11-2|TRBJ2-1|.|many
CASSTGYNEQFF
TGTGCCAGCTCCACAGGGTACAATGAGCAGTTCTTC
>TRBV19|TRBJ1-4|.|many
CASKITGRDEKLFF
TGTGCCAGTAAAATTACAGGGCGAGATGAAAAACTGTTTTTT
>TRBV6-4|TRBJ1-2|.|many
CASIMRGYFNGYTF
TGTGCCAGCATTATGAGGGGTTATTTTAATGGCTACACCTTC
>TRBV25-1|TRBJ2-7|TRBD1|.
CASRGTGGLSYEQYF
TGTGCCAGCAGGGGGACAGGGGGTCTCTCCTACGAGCAGTACTTC
>TRBV6-2/TRBV6-3|TRBJ2-7|.|many
CASSPDGYEQYF
TGTGCCAGCAGCCCCGACGGGTACGAGCAGTACTTC
>TRBV19|TRBJ2-6|.|.
CASSSSRAAQSSGANALTF
TGTGCCAGTAGTTCTTCTCGGGCAGCCCAGAGCTCTGGGGCCAACGCCCTGACTTTC
>TRBV6-1|TRBJ1-2|.|many
CASSETDEGGAAYGYTF
TGTGCCAGCAGTGAGACAGATGAGGGAGGAGCGGCCTATGGCTACACCTTC
>TRBV20-1|TRBJ1-2|.|many
CSARLTGTWGGPDGYTF
TGCAGTGCTAGGTTAACAGGAACGTGGGGGGGACCGGATGGCTACACCTTC
>TRBV12-3/TRBV12-4|TRBJ2-1|TRBD2|.
CTSSGTSANEQFF
TGTACCAGCAGCGGGACTAGCGCGAATGAGCAGTTCTTC
>TRBV2|TRBJ2-3|TRBD2|.
CASSEVAGADTQYF
TGTGCCAGCAGTGAAGTAGCGGGGGCGGATACGCAGTATTTT
>TRBV2|TRBJ1-3|.|many
CASSENNGESTYF
TGTGCCAGCAGTGAGAATAACGGCGAGTCGACATATTTT
>TRBV5-1|TRBJ2-5|.|many
CASSLSASLETQYF
TGCGCCAGCAGCTTGTCTGCCAGCCTAGAGACCCAGTACTTC
>TRBV6-6|TRBJ1-4|.|many
CASSYLGRNEKLFF
TGTGCCAGCAGTTACCTGGGAAGGAATGAAAAACTGTTTTTT
>TRBV9|TRBJ2-3|TRBD1|many
CASSVLGQDTDTQYF
TGTGCCAGCAGCGTCCTGGGACAGGACACAGATACGCAGTATTTT
>TRBV9|TRBJ2-2|.|many
CASSTRTDETGELFF
TGTGCCAGCAGCACCCGGACAGATGAGACCGGGGAGCTGTTTTTT
>TRBV5-1|TRBJ2-5|TRBD1|many
CASSGTGGGETQYF
TGCGCCAGCAGCGGAACAGGGGGCGGGGAGACCCAGTACTTC
>TRBV4-1|TRBJ1-5|.|many
CASSQGVDQPQHF
TGCGCCAGCAGCCAGGGTGTGGATCAGCCCCAGCATTTT
>TRBV5-4|TRBJ2-1|.|many
CASSGPNINEQFF
TGTGCCAGCAGCGGGCCTAACATAAATGAGCAGTTCTTC
>TRBV6-2/TRBV6-3|TRBJ2-3|TRBD1|many
CASSHGTGASTDTQYF
TGTGCCAGCAGCCACGGGACAGGGGCTAGCACAGATACGCAGTATTTT
>TRBV6-4|TRBJ1-2|TRBD1|many
CASRTTGQGNYGYTF
TGTGCCAGCAGAACCACTGGACAGGGAAACTATGGCTACACCTTC
>TRBV3-2|TRBJ2-3|.|many
CASIEKSSETTDTQYF
TGTGCCAGCATCGAAAAGAGTTCAGAAACCACAGATACGCAGTATTTT
>TRBV29-1|TRBJ1-5|TRBD1|many
CSGWTGGRGTNQPQHF
TGCAGCGGATGGACAGGGGGCCGGGGCACAAATCAGCCCCAGCATTTT
>TRBV20-1|TRBJ1-4|TRBD1|many
CSADRGEKLFF
TGCAGTGCAGACAGGGGTGAAAAACTGTTTTTT
>TRBV20-1|TRBJ1-1|.|.
CSARERGGNTEAFF
TGCAGTGCTAGAGAGCGGGGAGGGAACACTGAAGCTTTCTTT
>TRBV19|TRBJ1-3|.|many
CASSISGLGSSPYTIYF
TGTGCCAGTAGTATATCGGGCCTGGGGAGCTCTCCATACACCATATATTTT
>TRBV6-5|TRBJ1-1|.|.
CASTQGSAAFF
TGTGCCAGCACCCAGGGGAGCGCGGCTTTCTTT
>TRBV2|TRBJ2-6|TRBD1|many
CASSSDRGRLGANVLTF
TGTGCCAGCAGCTCAGACAGGGGGCGGCTCGGCGCCAACGTCCTGACTTTC
>TRBV19|TRBJ2-3|TRBD1|many
CASSINRGMDTQYF
TGTGCCAGTAGTATAAACAGGGGTATGGATACGCAGTATTTT
>TRBV7-2|TRBJ2-7|TRBD1|.
CASSTGQGVYEQYF
TGTGCCAGCAGCACTGGACAGGGGGTCTACGAGCAGTACTTC
>TRBV11-3|TRBJ2-2|.|many
CASSLDRLYTGELFF
TGTGCCAGCAGCTTAGATCGGCTGTACACCGGGGAGCTGTTTTTT
>TRBV29-1|TRBJ2-4|TRBD2|many
CSVVASGNIQYF
TGCAGCGTTGTGGCTAGCGGAAACATTCAGTACTTC
>TRBV4-1|TRBJ1-1|.|.
CASGPLLLGNTEAFF
TGCGCCAGCGGCCCCCTCCTCCTAGGGAACACTGAAGCTTTCTTT
>TRBV5-1|TRBJ2-5|.|many
CASSPGAGQETQYF
TGCGCCAGCAGCCCCGGGGCAGGGCAAGAGACCCAGTACTTC
>TRBV10-2|TRBJ2-2|TRBD1|many
CASRTGGAAGELFF
TGCGCCAGCAGGACAGGGGGCGCGGCCGGGGAGCTGTTTTTT
>TRBV5-8|TRBJ1-3|.|.
CALYLCASSQGGASGNTIYF
.